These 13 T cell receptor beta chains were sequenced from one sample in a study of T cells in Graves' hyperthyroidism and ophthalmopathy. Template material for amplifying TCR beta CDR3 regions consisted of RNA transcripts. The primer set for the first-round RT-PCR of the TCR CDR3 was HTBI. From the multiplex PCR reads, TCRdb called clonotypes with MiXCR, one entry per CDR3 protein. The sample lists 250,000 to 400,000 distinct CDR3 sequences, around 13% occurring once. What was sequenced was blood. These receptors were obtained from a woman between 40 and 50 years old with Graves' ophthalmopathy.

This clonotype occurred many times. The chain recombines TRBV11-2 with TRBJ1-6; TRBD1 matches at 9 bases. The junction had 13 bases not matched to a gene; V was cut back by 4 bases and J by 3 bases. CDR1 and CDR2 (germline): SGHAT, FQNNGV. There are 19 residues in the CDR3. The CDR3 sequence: CASSSRTGAIRYYNSPLHF. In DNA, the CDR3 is TGTGCCAGCAGCTCCCGGACAGGGGCGATTCGGTACTATAATTCACCCCTCCACTTT.

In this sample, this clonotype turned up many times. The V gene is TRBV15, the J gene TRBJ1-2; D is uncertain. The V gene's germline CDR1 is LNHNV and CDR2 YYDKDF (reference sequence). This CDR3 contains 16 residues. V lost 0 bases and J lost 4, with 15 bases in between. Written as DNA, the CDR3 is TGTGCCACCAGCAGAGATCGAGCAGTTACGGCCTATGGCTACACCTTC. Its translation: CATSRDRAVTAYGYTF. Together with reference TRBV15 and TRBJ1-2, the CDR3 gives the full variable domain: DAMVIQNPRYQVTQFGKPVTLSCSQTLNHNVMYWYQQKSSQAPKLLFHYYDKDFNNEADTPDNFQSRRPNTSFCFLDIRSPGLGDTAMYLCATSRDRAVTAYGYTFGSGTRLTVV.

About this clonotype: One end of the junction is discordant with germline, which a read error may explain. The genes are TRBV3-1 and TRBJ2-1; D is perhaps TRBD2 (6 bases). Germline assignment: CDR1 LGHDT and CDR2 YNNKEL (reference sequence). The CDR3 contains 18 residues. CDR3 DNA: TGTGCCAGCAGCCAAATTAAAGGGACCGGGAGCTCCGACAATGAGCAGTTCTTC. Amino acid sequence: CASSQIKGTGSSDNEQFF.

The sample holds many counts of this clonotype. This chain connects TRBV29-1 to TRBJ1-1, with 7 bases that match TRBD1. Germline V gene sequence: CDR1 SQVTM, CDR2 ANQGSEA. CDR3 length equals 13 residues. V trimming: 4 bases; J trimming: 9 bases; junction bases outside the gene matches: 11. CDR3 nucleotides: TGCAGCGTTGGGGACAGAACCCTGGGGAAAGCTTTCTTT. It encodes CSVGDRTLGKAFF.

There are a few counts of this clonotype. In DNA, the CDR3 is TGCAGCGTTATGACTAGCGCAGACAATGAGCAGTTCTTC. It is translated as CSVMTSADNEQFF. This chain uses TRBV29-1 with TRBJ2-1, with 8 bases that match TRBD2. The CDR3 covers 13 residues. V lost 5 bases to trimming and J lost 5 bases; unmatched junction nucleotides: 5. CDR1 is SQVTM, CDR2 ANQGSEA, per germline.

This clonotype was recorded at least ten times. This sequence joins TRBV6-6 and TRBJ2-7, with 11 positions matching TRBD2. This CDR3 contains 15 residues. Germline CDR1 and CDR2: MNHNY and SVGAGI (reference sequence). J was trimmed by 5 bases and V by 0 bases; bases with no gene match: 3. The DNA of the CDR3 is TGTGCCAGCAGTTACTCTAGCGGGAGGGCCAACGAGCAGTACTTC. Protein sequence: CASSYSSGRANEQYF.

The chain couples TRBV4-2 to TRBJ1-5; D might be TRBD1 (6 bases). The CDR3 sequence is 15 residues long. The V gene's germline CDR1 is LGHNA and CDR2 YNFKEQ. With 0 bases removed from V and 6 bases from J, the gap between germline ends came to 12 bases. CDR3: CASSQDPQGSQPQHF. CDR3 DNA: TGTGCCAGCAGCCAAGATCCGCAGGGGAGTCAGCCCCAGCATTTT.

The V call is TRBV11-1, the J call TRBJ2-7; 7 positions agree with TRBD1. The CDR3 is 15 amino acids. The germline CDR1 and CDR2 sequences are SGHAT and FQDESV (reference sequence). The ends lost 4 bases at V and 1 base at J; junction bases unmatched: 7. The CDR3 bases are TGTGCCAGCAGCTACGGAACAGGGGAGTCCTACGAGCAGTACTTC. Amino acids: CASSYGTGESYEQYF.

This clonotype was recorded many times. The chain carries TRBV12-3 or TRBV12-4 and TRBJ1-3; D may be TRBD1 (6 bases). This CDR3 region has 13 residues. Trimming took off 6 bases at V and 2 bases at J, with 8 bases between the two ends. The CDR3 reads CASSRQAGNTIYF. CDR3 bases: TGTGCCAGCAGCCGACAGGCTGGAAACACCATATATTTT.

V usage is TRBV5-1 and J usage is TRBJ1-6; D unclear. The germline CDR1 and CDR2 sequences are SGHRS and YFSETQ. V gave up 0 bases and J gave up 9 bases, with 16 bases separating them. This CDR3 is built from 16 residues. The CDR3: CASSLAEQPSGSPLHF. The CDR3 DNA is TGCGCCAGCAGCTTGGCGGAACAGCCGTCGGGTTCACCCCTCCACTTT.

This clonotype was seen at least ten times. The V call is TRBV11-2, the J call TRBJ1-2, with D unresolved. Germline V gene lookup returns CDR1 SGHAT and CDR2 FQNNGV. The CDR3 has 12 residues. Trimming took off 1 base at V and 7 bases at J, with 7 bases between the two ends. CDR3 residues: CASSLVGSGYTF. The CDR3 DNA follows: TGTGCCAGCAGCTTAGTGGGGTCTGGCTACACCTTC.

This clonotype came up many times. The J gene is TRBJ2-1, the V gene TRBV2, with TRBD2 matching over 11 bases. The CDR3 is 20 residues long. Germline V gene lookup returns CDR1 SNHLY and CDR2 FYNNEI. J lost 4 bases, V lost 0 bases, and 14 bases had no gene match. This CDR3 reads CASSEAKNLDSGGAYNEQFF. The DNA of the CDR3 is TGTGCCAGCAGTGAAGCTAAAAATCTCGATAGCGGGGGGGCTTACAATGAGCAGTTCTTC.

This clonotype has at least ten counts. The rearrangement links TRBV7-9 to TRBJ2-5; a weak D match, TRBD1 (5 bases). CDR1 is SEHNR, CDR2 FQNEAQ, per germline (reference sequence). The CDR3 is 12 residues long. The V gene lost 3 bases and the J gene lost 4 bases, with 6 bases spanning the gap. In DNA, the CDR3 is TGTGCCAGCAGCTTTACAGGAGAGACCCAGTACTTC. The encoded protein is CASSFTGETQYF.